The TCR beta chain under discussion was sequenced for a study of T-cell memory formation after mild COVID-19. Study context: Clusters were largely donor specific.

TCRdb fed the 5' RACE reads into MiXCR, producing one record per CDR3 protein. The top ten clones hold approximately 22% of a sample with some 310,000 distinct CDR3 sequences, 20% to 25% of them seen once. In this sample, this clonotype turned up a few times. Its target is not known. General study findings and limits: A balance of CD4 and CD8 characterized clones contracting day 15 to 85, whereas later expanders leaned CD4+. Pre-infection memory already had some responding clones, implying cross-reactive memory joined. Clonal second-wave expansions that peaked on day 37 had unconfirmed SARS-CoV-2 specificity.

The CDR3 has 13 residues. Trimming left V 2 bases short and J 5 bases short, with 9 bases between. Germline-derived CDR1 and CDR2 are MNHEY and SVGAGI. The specimen sequenced was PBMCs or a T cell subset sorted from them (not recorded which). The sequence came from a man younger than 30 who had mild COVID-19 (a few samples of this study predate the infection). Cell type and time point are not known. The chain employs TRBV6-5 and TRBJ1-1; D gene ambiguous. The CDR3 protein is CASSYRRGTEAFF. In nucleotides, the CDR3 is TGTGCCAGCAGTTACCGACGCGGTACTGAAGCTTTCTTT.